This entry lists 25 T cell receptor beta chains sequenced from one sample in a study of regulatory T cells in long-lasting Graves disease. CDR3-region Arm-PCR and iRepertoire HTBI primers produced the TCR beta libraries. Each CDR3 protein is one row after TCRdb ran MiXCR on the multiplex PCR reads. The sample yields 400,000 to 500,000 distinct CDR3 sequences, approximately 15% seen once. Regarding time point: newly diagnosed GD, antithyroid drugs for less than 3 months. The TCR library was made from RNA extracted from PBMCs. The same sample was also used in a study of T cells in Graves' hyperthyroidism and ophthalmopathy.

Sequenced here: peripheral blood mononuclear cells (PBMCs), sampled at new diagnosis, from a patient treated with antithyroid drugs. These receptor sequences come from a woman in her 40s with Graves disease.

For the CDR3, the DNA is TGTGCCAGCAGCCTTGGCTCGCTTGGTGAGCAGTACTTC. Residues: CASSLGSLGEQYF. This chain connects TRBV14 to TRBJ2-7; no clear D. Germline assignment: CDR1 SGHDN and CDR2 FVKESK. There are 13 residues in the CDR3. V was clipped by 4 bases and J by 7 bases, with 14 bases between them.

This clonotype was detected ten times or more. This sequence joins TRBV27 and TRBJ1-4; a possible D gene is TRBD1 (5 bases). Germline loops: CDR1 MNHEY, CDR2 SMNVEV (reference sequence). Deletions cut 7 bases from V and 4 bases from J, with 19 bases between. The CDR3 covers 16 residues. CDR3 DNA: TGTGCCAGCAAAATCCACCCCCAGGGATTTAATGAAAAACTGTTTTTT. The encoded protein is CASKIHPQGFNEKLFF.

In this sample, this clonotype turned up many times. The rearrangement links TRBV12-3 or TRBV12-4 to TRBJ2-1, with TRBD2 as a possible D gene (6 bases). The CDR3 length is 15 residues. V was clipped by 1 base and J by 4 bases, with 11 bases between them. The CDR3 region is CASSLVAGTYNEQFF. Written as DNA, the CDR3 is TGTGCCAGCAGTTTAGTTGCGGGGACTTACAATGAGCAGTTCTTC.

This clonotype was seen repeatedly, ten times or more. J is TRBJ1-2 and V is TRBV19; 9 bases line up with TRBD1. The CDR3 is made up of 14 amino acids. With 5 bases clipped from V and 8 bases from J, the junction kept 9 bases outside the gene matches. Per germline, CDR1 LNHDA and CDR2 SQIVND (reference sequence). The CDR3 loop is CASSLRGQGGGYTF. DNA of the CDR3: TGTGCCAGTAGTCTGAGGGGACAGGGTGGCGGCTACACCTTC.

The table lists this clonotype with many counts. Here the CDR3 reads CASSLTGGNNYGYTF. The CDR3 DNA sequence: TGTGCCAGCAGTTTAACTGGAGGAAATAACTATGGCTACACCTTC. The chain employs TRBV28 and TRBJ1-2, with D unclear. Per the germline V gene, CDR1 is MDHEN and CDR2 is SYDVKM. The CDR3 is made up of 15 amino acids. Trimming removed 2 bases from V and 1 base from J, with 11 bases in between.

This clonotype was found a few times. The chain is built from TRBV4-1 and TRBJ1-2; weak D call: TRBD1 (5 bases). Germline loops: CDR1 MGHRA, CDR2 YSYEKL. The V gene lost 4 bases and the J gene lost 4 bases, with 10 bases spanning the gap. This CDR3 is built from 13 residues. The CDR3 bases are TGCGCCAGCAGCCGAGGGGAGGCCTATGGCTACACCTTC. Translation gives CASSRGEAYGYTF.

CDR3 sequence reads: CSASAGGNTGELFF. The CDR3 nucleotides read TGCAGTGCTAGTGCAGGGGGGAACACCGGGGAGCTGTTTTTT. The genes are TRBV20-1 and TRBJ2-2; 7 positions agree with TRBD1. Losses at the gene ends were 3 bases for V and 1 base for J; bases not matched to a gene: 2. CDR1 and CDR2 (germline): DFQATT, SNEGSKA (reference sequence). The CDR3 has 14 residues.

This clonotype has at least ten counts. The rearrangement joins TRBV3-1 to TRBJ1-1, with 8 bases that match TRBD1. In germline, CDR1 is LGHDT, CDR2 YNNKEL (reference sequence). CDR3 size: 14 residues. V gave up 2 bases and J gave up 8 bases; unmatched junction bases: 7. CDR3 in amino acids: CASSQRQGSMEAFF. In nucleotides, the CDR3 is TGTGCCAGCAGCCAAAGACAGGGGAGTATGGAAGCTTTCTTT.

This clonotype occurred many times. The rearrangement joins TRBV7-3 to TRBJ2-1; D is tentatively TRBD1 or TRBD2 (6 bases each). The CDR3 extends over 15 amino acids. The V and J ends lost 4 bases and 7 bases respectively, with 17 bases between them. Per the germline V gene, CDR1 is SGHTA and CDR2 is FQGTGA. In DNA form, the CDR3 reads TGTGCCAGCAGCTCTCGACGGGGGCCCCAAAATGAGCAGTTCTTC. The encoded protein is CASSSRRGPQNEQFF.

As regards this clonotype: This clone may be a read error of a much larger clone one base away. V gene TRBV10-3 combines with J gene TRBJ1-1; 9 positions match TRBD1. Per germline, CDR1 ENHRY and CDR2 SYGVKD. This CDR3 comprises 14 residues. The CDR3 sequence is CVIRETGGRTEAFF. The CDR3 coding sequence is TGTGTCATCAGAGAGACAGGGGGGAGGACTGAAGCTTTCTTT.

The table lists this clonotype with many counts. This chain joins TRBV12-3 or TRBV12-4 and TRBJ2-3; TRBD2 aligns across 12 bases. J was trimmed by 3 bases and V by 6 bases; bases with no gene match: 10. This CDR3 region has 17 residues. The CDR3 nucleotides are TGTGCCAGCAGACCACCACCACTAGCGGGAGGTACAGATACGCAGTATTTT. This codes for CASRPPPLAGGTDTQYF.

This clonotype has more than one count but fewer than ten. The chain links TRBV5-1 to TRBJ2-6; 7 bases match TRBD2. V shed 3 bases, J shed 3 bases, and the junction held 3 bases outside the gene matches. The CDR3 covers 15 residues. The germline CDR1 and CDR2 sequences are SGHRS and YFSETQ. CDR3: CASSWAGDGANVLTF. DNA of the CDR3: TGCGCCAGCAGCTGGGCGGGGGATGGGGCCAACGTCCTGACTTTC.

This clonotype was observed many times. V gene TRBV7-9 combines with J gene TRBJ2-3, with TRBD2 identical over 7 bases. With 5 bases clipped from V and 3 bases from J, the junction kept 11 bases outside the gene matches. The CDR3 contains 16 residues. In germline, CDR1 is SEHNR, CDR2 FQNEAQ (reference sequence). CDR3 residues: CASSNYGGRGTDTQYF. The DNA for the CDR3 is TGTGCCAGCAGCAACTACGGCGGGAGAGGAACAGATACGCAGTATTTT.

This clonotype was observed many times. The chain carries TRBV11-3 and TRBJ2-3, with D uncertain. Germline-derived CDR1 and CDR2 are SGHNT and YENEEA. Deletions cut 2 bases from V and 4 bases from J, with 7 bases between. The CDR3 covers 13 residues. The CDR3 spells CASSLHYSDTQYF. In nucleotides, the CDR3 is TGTGCCAGCAGCTTACACTACTCAGATACGCAGTATTTT. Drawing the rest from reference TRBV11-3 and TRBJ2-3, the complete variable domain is EAGVVQSPRYKIIEKKQPVAFWCNPISGHNTLYWYLQNLGQGPELLIRYENEEAVDDSQLPKDRFSAERLKGVDSTLKIQPAELGDSAVYLCASSLHYSDTQYFGPGTRLTVL.

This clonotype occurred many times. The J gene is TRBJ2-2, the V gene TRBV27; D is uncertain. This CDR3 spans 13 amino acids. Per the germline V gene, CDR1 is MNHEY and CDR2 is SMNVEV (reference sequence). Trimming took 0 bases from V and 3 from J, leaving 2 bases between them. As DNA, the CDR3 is TGTGCCAGCAGTTTATCTTACACCGGGGAGCTGTTTTTT. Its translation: CASSLSYTGELFF.

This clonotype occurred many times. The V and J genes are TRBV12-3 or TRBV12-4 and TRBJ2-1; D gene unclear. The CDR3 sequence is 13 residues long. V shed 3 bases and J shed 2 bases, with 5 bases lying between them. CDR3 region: CASSFHTYNEQFF. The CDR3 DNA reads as TGTGCCAGCAGTTTCCACACCTACAATGAGCAGTTCTTC.

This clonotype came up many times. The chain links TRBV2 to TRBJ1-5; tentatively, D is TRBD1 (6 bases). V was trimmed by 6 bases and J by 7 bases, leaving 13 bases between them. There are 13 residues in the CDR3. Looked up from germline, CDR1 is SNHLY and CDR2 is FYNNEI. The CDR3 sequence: CASRYSGDQPQHF. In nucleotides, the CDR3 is TGTGCCAGCAGGTACTCAGGGGACCAGCCCCAGCATTTT.

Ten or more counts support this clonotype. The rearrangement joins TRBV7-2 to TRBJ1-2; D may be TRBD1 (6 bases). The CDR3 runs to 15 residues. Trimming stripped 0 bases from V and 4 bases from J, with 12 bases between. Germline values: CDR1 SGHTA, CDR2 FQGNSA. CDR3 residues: CASSLAPDSVYGYTF. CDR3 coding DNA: TGTGCCAGCAGCTTAGCCCCGGACAGCGTCTATGGCTACACCTTC.

The CDR3 sequence: CSAPQRDPTTGELFF. The CDR3 DNA reads as TGCAGTGCACCTCAGCGGGACCCCACGACCGGGGAGCTGTTTTTT. The gene calls are TRBV20-1 and TRBJ2-2; TRBD2 aligns across 7 bases. Germline CDR1 reads DFQATT; CDR2 reads SNEGSKA (reference sequence). The CDR3 spans 15 residues. The V gene end was trimmed by 6 bases and the J gene end by 5 bases; junction bases not matched to a gene: 12.

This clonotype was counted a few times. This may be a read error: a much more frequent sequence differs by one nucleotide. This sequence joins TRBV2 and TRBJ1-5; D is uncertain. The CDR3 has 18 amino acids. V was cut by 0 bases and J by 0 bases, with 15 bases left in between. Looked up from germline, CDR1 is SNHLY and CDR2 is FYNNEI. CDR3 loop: CASSEALRGLYSNQPQHF. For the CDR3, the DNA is TGTGCCAGCAGTGAAGCGCTTCGGGGTCTATATAGCAATCAGCCCCAGCATTTT. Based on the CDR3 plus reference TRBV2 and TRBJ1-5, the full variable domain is EPEVTQTPSHQVTQMGQEVILRCVPISNHLYFYWYRQILGQKVEFLVSFYNNEISEKSEIFDDQFSVERPDGSNFTLKIRSTKLEDSAMYFCASSEALRGLYSNQPQHFGDGTRLSIL.

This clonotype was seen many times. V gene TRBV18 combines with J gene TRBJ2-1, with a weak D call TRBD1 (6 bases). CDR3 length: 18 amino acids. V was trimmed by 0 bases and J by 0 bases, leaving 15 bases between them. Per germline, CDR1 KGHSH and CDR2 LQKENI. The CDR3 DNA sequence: TGTGCCAGCTCACCACCGTGGTCTACAGGGTCCTCCTACAATGAGCAGTTCTTC. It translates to CASSPPWSTGSSYNEQFF.

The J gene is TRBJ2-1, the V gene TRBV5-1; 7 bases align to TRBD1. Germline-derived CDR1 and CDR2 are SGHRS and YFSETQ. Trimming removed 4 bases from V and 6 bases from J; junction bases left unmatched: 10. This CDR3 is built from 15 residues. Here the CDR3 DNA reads TGCGCCAGCAGCCCCGGACAGGCCCAAAGCAATGAGCAGTTCTTC. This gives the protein CASSPGQAQSNEQFF.

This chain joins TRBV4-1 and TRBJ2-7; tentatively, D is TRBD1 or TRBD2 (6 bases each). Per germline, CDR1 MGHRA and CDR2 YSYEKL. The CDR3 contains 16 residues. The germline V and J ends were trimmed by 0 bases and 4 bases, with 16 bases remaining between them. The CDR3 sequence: CASSQETLGGHYEQYF. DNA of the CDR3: TGCGCCAGCAGCCAAGAGACCCTCGGGGGACATTACGAGCAGTACTTC.

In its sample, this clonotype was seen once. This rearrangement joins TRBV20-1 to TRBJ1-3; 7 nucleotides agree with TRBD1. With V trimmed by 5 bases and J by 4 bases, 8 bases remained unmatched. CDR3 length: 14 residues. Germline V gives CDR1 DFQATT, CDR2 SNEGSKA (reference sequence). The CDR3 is CSAGLGQSGNTIYF. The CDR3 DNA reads TGCAGTGCTGGCCTGGGACAGTCCGGAAACACCATATATTTT.

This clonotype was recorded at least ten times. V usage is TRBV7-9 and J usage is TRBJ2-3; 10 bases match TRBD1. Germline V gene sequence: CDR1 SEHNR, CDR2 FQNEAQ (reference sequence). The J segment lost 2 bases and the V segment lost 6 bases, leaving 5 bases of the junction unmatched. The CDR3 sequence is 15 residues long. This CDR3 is CASSPGQGVTDTQYF. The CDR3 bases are TGTGCCAGCAGTCCCGGACAGGGGGTCACAGATACGCAGTATTTT.